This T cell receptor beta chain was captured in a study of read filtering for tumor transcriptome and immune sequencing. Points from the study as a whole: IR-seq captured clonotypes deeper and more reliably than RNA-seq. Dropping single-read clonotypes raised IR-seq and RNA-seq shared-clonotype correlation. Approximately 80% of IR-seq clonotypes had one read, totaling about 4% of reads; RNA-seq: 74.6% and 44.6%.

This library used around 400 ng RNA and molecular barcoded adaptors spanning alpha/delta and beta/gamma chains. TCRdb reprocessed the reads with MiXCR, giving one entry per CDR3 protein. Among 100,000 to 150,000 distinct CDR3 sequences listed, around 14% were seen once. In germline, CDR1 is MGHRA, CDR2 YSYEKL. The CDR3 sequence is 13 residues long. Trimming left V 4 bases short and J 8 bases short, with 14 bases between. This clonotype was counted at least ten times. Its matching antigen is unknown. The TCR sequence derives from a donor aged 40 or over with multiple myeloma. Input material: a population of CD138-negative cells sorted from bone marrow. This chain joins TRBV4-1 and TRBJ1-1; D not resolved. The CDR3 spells CASSPGPREEAFF. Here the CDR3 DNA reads TGCGCCAGCAGCCCAGGACCGCGGGAGGAAGCTTTCTTT.